This T cell receptor (beta chain) derives from a study of T cells in Graves' hyperthyroidism and ophthalmopathy. Germline V gene sequence: CDR1 MDHEN, CDR2 SYDVKM. The CDR3 runs to 11 residues. Clinical Activity Scores of at least 3, NOSPECS grades of at least 4 and durations under 3 months characterized ophthalmopathy patients. The PBMCs studied were ones that came from 10 ml fresh peripheral blood. General study points: Most expanded thyroid clonotypes above 0.001 recurred in blood.

Amplification of TCR beta CDR3 regions was performed using RNA transcripts as template. During a first-round RT-PCR of the TCR CDR3, the HTBI primer set was used. TCRdb reprocessed the multiplex PCR reads with MiXCR, giving one entry per CDR3 protein. The table lists around 690,000 distinct CDR3 sequences, around 20% of them singletons. Details on this clonotype: As yet, its antigen is unknown. Germline and junction disagree at one end, which may indicate a read error.

The sequenced sample consisted of blood. This clonotype originated in a man aged 25 to 40 with Graves' ophthalmopathy. This chain joins TRBV28 and TRBJ1-1; D is undetermined. This CDR3 reads CASSRNTDAFF. Here the CDR3 DNA reads TGTGCCAGCAGTCGTAACACTGATGCTTTCTTT.